This entry lists 2 T cell receptor beta chains sequenced from one sample in a study of blood T cell repertoires in COVID-19 (dated by TCRdb to about 2020). The protocol used for the library was the immunoSEQ multiplex PCR assay. TCRdb retrieved this table from immuneACCESS and kept in-frame rearrangements only. Not all clones are present; in checked studies, unresolved V genes account for under half, and no reason is known for the remainder. The sample table lists fewer than 250,000 clones, more than 65% of them with a count of one. The ten largest clones add up to less than 20% of the sample. The sequencing sample was made of PBMCs or T cells enriched from blood (not recorded which). All receptors come from a woman in her fifties or sixties with acute COVID-19.

The J gene is TRBJ1-5, the V gene TRBV6-5, with 8 bases that match TRBD1. The CDR3 sequence is 15 residues long. The germline gives CDR1 MNHEY, CDR2 SVGAGI. V trimming: 9 bases; J trimming: 5 bases; junction bases outside the gene matches: 12. CDR3 in amino acids: CASEWRQGRDQPQHF. The CDR3 DNA reads as TGTGCCAGTGAATGGAGACAGGGGAGGGATCAGCCCCAGCATTTT.

The genes are TRBV5-4 and TRBJ1-1, with 8 bases fitting TRBD1. CDR3 size: 14 residues. V lost 4 bases and J lost 1; bases outside the gene matches: 3. Germline V CDR1 and CDR2: SGHNT, YYREEE (reference sequence). The DNA of the CDR3 is TGTGCCAGCAGCCGGGGACAGGAGAACACTGAAGCTTTCTTT. This sequence encodes CASSRGQENTEAFF.